This TCR beta chain was obtained from a study of T cell repertoires in cytomegalovirus infection. TCRdb re-called the reads with MiXCR, one entry per CDR3 protein. The table shows about 740,000 distinct CDR3 sequences, with about a third occurring only once. The sequenced sample was PBMCs. The origin of this receptor is a human donor in good health (CMV status not recorded). Some clones in this sample may be carry-over from other donors' samples.

The CDR3, as DNA: TGTGCCTGGAATACGAAAACCTTCTATGGCTACACCTTC. Translated: CAWNTKTFYGYTF. The chain recombines TRBV30 with TRBJ1-2; D is ambiguous. The V end lost 4 bases, the J end lost 4 bases, and 13 bases lay between the germline ends. The CDR3 contains 13 residues. CDR1 is GTSNPN, CDR2 SVGIG, per germline (reference sequence).